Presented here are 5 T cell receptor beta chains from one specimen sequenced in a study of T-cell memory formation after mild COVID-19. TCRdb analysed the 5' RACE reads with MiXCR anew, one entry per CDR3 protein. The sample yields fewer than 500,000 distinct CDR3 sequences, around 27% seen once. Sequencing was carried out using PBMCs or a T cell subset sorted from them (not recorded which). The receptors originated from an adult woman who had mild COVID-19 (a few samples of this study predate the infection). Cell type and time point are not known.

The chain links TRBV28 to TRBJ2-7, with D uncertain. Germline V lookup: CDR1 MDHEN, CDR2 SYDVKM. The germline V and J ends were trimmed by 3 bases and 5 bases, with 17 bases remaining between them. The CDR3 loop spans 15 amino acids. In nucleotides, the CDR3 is TGTGCCAGCAGTTTGGAGCAGAACGTGCAGGACGAGCAGTACTTC. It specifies CASSLEQNVQDEQYF. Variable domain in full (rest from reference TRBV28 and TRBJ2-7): DVKVTQSSRYLVKRTGEKVFLECVQDMDHENMFWYRQDPGLGLRLIYFSYDVKMKEKGDIPEGYSVSREKKERFSLILESASTNQTSMYLCASSLEQNVQDEQYFGPGTRLTVT.

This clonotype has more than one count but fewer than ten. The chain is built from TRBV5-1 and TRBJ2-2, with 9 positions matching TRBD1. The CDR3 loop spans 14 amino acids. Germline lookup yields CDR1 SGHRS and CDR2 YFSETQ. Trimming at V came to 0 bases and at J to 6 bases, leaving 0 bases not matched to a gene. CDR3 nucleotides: TGCGCCAGCAGCTTGGGGACAGGGGCCGGGGAGCTGTTTTTT. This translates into CASSLGTGAGELFF.

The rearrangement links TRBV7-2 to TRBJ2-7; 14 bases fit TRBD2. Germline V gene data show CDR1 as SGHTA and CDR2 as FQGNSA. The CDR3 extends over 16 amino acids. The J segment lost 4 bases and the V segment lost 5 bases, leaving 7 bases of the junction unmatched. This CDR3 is CASSLDGTSGRYEQYF. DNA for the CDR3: TGTGCCAGCAGCCTCGACGGGACTAGCGGGAGATACGAGCAGTACTTC.

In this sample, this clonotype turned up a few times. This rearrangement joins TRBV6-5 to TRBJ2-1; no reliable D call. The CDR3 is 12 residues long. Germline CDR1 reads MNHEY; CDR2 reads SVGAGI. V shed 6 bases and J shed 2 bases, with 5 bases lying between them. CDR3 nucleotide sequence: TGTGCCAGCAGGAACACCTACAATGAGCAGTTCTTC. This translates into CASRNTYNEQFF.

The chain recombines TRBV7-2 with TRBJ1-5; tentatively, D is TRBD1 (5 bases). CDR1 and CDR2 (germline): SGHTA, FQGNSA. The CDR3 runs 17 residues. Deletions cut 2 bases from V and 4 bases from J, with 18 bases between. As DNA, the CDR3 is TGTGCCAGCAGCTTAAGGTTCTTGGGCGGGGGTAATCAGCCCCAGCATTTT. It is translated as CASSLRFLGGGNQPQHF.